Below, 24 T cell receptor beta chains from the same sample are listed, as sequenced in a study of T cells in lung cancer brain metastases. Profiled with immunoSEQ multiplex PCR; TCRdb holds only in-frame clones, not every one. Of about 2,400 clones listed, around nine tenths are singletons. Sequencing was done on a sample of tumor tissue from a brain metastasis. Every receptor here comes from a man aged 70 or older with non-small cell lung cancer that had spread to the brain.

J is TRBJ2-5 and V is TRBV5-1, with 11 nucleotides matching TRBD1. CDR1 is SGHRS, CDR2 YFSETQ, per germline. V lost 4 bases and J lost 4; bases outside the gene matches: 9. This CDR3 contains 16 residues. The CDR3 spells CASSRTGGMELETQYF. The CDR3 DNA reads as TGCGCCAGCAGCCGGACAGGGGGCATGGAGTTAGAGACCCAGTACTTC.

The chain links TRBV28 to TRBJ1-5; D call uncertain. CDR1 is MDHEN and CDR2 is SYDVKM in the germline V gene. This CDR3 region has 11 residues. Trimming shortened V by 5 bases and J by 10 bases, and 9 bases separated the two germline ends. CDR3 in amino acids: CASSPRGPQHF. Written as DNA, the CDR3 is TGTGCCAGCAGTCCCCGGGGACCCCAGCATTTT.

The rearrangement links TRBV30 to TRBJ2-4; D gene unclear. Germline V gene data show CDR1 as GTSNPN and CDR2 as SVGIG (reference sequence). This CDR3 comprises 12 residues. Trimming left V 2 bases short and J 7 bases short, with 9 bases between. CDR3 amino acids: CAWSFALNIQYF. The CDR3 DNA sequence: TGTGCCTGGAGTTTCGCCCTCAACATTCAGTACTTC.

The CDR3 here is CASSFSSSGDTQYF. For the CDR3, the DNA is TGTGCCAGTAGTTTCTCTTCATCGGGGGATACGCAGTATTTT. The chain links TRBV19 to TRBJ2-3, with D possibly TRBD2 on 5 matching bases. This CDR3 has 14 amino acids. Trimming took 5 bases from V and 6 from J, leaving 15 bases between them. Germline V CDR1 and CDR2: LNHDA, SQIVND (reference sequence).

The genes are TRBV18 and TRBJ1-5, with D unresolved. V was clipped by 7 bases and J by 8 bases, with 18 bases between them. The length of the CDR3 is 14 residues. The germline V gene encodes CDR1 KGHSH and CDR2 LQKENI. CDR3 residues: CASCSGNSLEPQHF. The CDR3, as DNA: TGTGCCAGCTGTTCCGGGAACTCCTTAGAGCCCCAGCATTTT.

As to this clone: Compared with germline, one end of the junction differs, possibly owing to a read error. The J gene is TRBJ2-2, the V gene TRBV7-3, with 7 bases lining up with TRBD2. The CDR3 has 13 residues. Germline V gene lookup returns CDR1 SGHTA and CDR2 FQGTGA. This chain's CDR3 is CTSSGANTGELFF. CDR3 DNA: TGTACCAGCAGCGGGGCGAACACCGGGGAGCTGTTTTTT.

The J gene is TRBJ2-3, the V gene TRBV29-1; D is unclear. The CDR3 runs 13 residues. CDR1 is SQVTM, CDR2 ANQGSEA, per germline. V was clipped by 2 bases and J by 0 bases, with 6 bases between them. The CDR3 DNA sequence: TGCAGCGTTGAATCGACCAGCACAGATACGCAGTATTTT. It yields the protein CSVESTSTDTQYF.

The rearrangement joins TRBV7-2 to TRBJ2-3; D is possibly TRBD2 (5 bases). Trimming pared 4 bases from V and 4 bases from J, leaving 12 bases between. The germline V gene encodes CDR1 SGHTA and CDR2 FQGNSA. This CDR3 is built from 14 residues. CDR3 region: CASSSPRVADTQYF. The CDR3 nucleotides read TGTGCCAGCAGCTCCCCGAGGGTAGCAGATACGCAGTATTTT.

The J gene is TRBJ2-1, the V gene TRBV18, with TRBD1 as a possible D gene (6 bases). The CDR3 spans 17 residues. Germline values: CDR1 KGHSH, CDR2 LQKENI. Trimming took off 0 bases at V and 2 bases at J, with 14 bases between the two ends. DNA for the CDR3: TGTGCCAGCTCACCACCGACAGGAGGAATTACCTACAATGAGCAGTTCTTC. Translating gives CASSPPTGGITYNEQFF.

The chain recombines TRBV27 with TRBJ2-7; D ambiguous. The CDR3 is made up of 13 amino acids. The germline V and J ends were trimmed by 0 bases and 7 bases, with 10 bases remaining between them. The germline gives CDR1 MNHEY, CDR2 SMNVEV (reference sequence). The CDR3 spells CASSLSEKQEQYF. CDR3 nucleotides: TGTGCCAGCAGTTTATCGGAGAAACAGGAGCAGTACTTC.

This chain joins TRBV9 and TRBJ1-4; D is uncertain. The CDR3 runs 15 residues. Per the germline V gene, CDR1 is SGDLS and CDR2 is YYNGEE. The ends were cut back, 4 bases at V and 8 bases at J, with 18 bases in the middle. As DNA, the CDR3 is TGTGCCAGCAGCAACCGTCGGGCCGGAGGCGAAAAACTGTTTTTT. Protein product: CASSNRRAGGEKLFF.

The chain links TRBV10-3 to TRBJ1-2, with D tentatively TRBD1 (6 bases). The CDR3 is 14 residues long. The V gene's germline CDR1 is ENHRY and CDR2 SYGVKD. Trimming took off 2 bases at V and 5 bases at J, with 12 bases between the two ends. The CDR3 DNA sequence: TGTGCCATCAGTGAGAGGGGGGGTCCATATGGCTACACCTTC. Protein product: CAISERGGPYGYTF.

This chain joins TRBV14 and TRBJ2-1; D unresolved. Trimming removed 3 bases from V and 5 bases from J, with 17 bases in between. Per germline, CDR1 SGHDN and CDR2 FVKESK. The CDR3 is made up of 16 amino acids. The CDR3 reads CASSHGPRLSNNEQFF. Written as DNA, the CDR3 is TGTGCCAGCAGCCACGGCCCGCGTCTTTCGAACAATGAGCAGTTCTTC.

The chain combines TRBV5-6 with TRBJ2-5; 8 positions agree with TRBD1. J gave up 6 bases and V 0 bases, and 7 bases lay outside the gene matches. This CDR3 is built from 15 residues. Germline CDR1 is SGHDT and CDR2 is YYEEEE. The CDR3 DNA reads TGTGCCAGCAGCTTGGCCGGGCAGGGGGCAAAGACCCAGTACTTC. Translation gives CASSLAGQGAKTQYF.

This chain connects TRBV28 to TRBJ2-7, with 8 nucleotides matching TRBD1. This CDR3 is built from 13 residues. Looked up from germline, CDR1 is MDHEN and CDR2 is SYDVKM. With 5 bases clipped from V and 5 bases from J, the junction kept 5 bases outside the gene matches. CDR3 bases: TGTGCCAGCAGTCTGACAGGGGCAAACGAGCAGTACTTC. Translating gives CASSLTGANEQYF.

The V gene is TRBV29-1, the J gene TRBJ2-4; D not resolved. CDR1 is SQVTM, CDR2 ANQGSEA, per germline. The CDR3 length is 14 residues. Trimming removed 6 bases at V and 0 bases at J, with 12 bases between. CDR3 in DNA: TGCAGCGTCCAGCTTACGGGAGCCAAAAACATTCAGTACTTC. Its translation: CSVQLTGAKNIQYF.

The chain links TRBV6-4 to TRBJ2-1; the D gene is possibly TRBD2 (6 bases). V was trimmed by 7 bases and J by 0 bases, leaving 7 bases between them. Germline CDR1 is MRHNA and CDR2 is SNTAGT. This CDR3 has 13 residues. CDR3 in DNA: TGTGCCAGCACCGGGAGCTCCTACAATGAGCAGTTCTTC. Its protein is CASTGSSYNEQFF.

The rearrangement uses TRBV9 and TRBJ2-1, with TRBD1 as a possible D gene (6 bases). V dropped 6 bases and J dropped 5 bases, with 15 bases sitting between them. This CDR3 contains 14 residues. Germline CDR1 is SGDLS and CDR2 is YYNGEE. Here the CDR3 DNA reads TGTGCCAGCAACACCGGGACATACAACAATGAGCAGTTCTTC. Translating it yields CASNTGTYNNEQFF.

This rearrangement joins TRBV28 to TRBJ1-5; D gene uncertain. Trimming shortened V by 6 bases and J by 2 bases, and 8 bases separated the two germline ends. Germline assignment: CDR1 MDHEN and CDR2 SYDVKM. CDR3 length equals 13 residues. CDR3 sequence reads: CASRPYGNQPQHF. For the CDR3, the DNA is TGTGCCAGCAGACCTTATGGCAATCAGCCCCAGCATTTT.

This CDR3 reads CASSFSGLNYNEQFF. The CDR3 bases are TGTGCCAGCAGCTTTTCGGGACTCAACTACAATGAGCAGTTCTTC. The genes are TRBV7-9 and TRBJ2-1, with D perhaps TRBD2 (6 bases). The CDR3 contains 15 residues. The germline gives CDR1 SEHNR, CDR2 FQNEAQ (reference sequence). V was trimmed by 3 bases and J by 3 bases, leaving 12 bases between them.

This clone occurred once. CDR3: CASTTGGGGARTEAFF. CDR3 sequence (DNA): TGTGCCAGTACCACCGGGGGCGGGGGGGCGCGGACTGAAGCTTTCTTT. This chain uses TRBV19 with TRBJ1-1, with D possibly matching TRBD1 (6 bases). V was cut by 7 bases and J by 5 bases, with 23 bases left in between. The CDR3 loop spans 16 amino acids. Germline assignment: CDR1 LNHDA and CDR2 SQIVND (reference sequence).

This clone has just a few counts. Additional DNA sequences in this sample encode the identical CDR3. The chain couples TRBV7-2 to TRBJ2-5, with D tentatively TRBD1 or TRBD2 (5 bases each). The CDR3 has 13 residues. With 4 bases removed from V and 7 bases from J, the gap between germline ends came to 13 bases. Germline CDR1 is SGHTA and CDR2 is FQGNSA. CDR3 nucleotides: TGTGCCAGCAGCTCCGGGACCCCGGGGACCCAGTACTTC. Translated, it gives CASSSGTPGTQYF.

This chain connects TRBV2 to TRBJ2-1, with D maybe TRBD2 (6 bases). Germline V gene sequence: CDR1 SNHLY, CDR2 FYNNEI. V was shortened by 4 bases and J by 7 bases, with 14 bases between the two germline ends. This CDR3 is 14 amino acids long. In DNA, the CDR3 is TGTGCCAGCAGTGTAGGTAGCGGAGGGAATGAGCAGTTCTTC. As protein: CASSVGSGGNEQFF.

This clone was seen once. The chain links TRBV18 to TRBJ1-2, with D possibly TRBD1 on 5 matching bases. This CDR3 spans 15 amino acids. Looked up from germline, CDR1 is KGHSH and CDR2 is LQKENI. V was shortened by 2 bases and J by 0 bases, with 10 bases between the two germline ends. The CDR3 bases are TGTGCCAGCTCACCAGGGGCCACTTCTAACTATGGCTACACCTTC. Translation gives CASSPGATSNYGYTF.